Below, 3 T cell receptor beta chains from the same sample are listed, as sequenced in a study of shared clonotypes between healthy human individuals. The table came from immunoSEQ multiplex PCR; TCRdb's copy has only in-frame clones and leaves some out. Seen here are about 680,000 clones, about 90% observed once, and the top ten hold about 24%. CD45RO negativity and positive selection for CCR7 defined naive CD8 cells, a population that excluded terminally differentiated effector memory CD45RA+ cells. The sample consisted of naive CD8+ T cells sorted from blood. These receptors were obtained from a man between 25 and 39 years old in good health.

This chain links TRBV5-4 with TRBJ2-7, with D uncertain. Germline values: CDR1 SGHNT, CDR2 YYREEE (reference sequence). V lost 5 bases to trimming and J lost 1 base, with 10 bases between them. This CDR3 is 13 amino acids long. The CDR3 here is CASSQDGSYEQYF. As DNA, the CDR3 is TGTGCCAGCAGTCAGGACGGATCCTACGAGCAGTACTTC.

The chain is built from TRBV27 and TRBJ1-2; a possible D gene is TRBD1 (6 bases). Germline V gene lookup returns CDR1 MNHEY and CDR2 SMNVEV (reference sequence). CDR3 size: 14 residues. The germline V and J ends were trimmed by 3 bases and 4 bases, with 12 bases remaining between them. CDR3 DNA sequence: TGTGCCAGCAGTTTCGGGGGGCAGGGCTATGGCTACACCTTC. Residues: CASSFGGQGYGYTF.

The J gene is TRBJ2-1, the V gene TRBV7-9, with D tentatively TRBD2 (7 bases). The CDR3 length is 14 residues. The germline V gene has CDR1 SEHNR and CDR2 FQNEAQ (reference sequence). The V end lost 8 bases, the J end lost 7 bases, and 18 bases lay between the germline ends. Written as DNA, the CDR3 is TGTGCCAGCGATTTCGGGGGGCTGGGGAATGAGCAGTTCTTC. This codes for CASDFGGLGNEQFF. Variable domain in full (rest from reference TRBV7-9 and TRBJ2-1): DTGVSQNPRHKITKRGQNVTFRCDPISEHNRLYWYRQTLGQGPEFLTYFQNEAQLEKSRLLSDRFSAERPKGSFSTLEIQRTEQGDSAMYLCASDFGGLGNEQFFGPGTRLTVL.